This T cell receptor (beta chain) was observed in a study of T cells in Graves' hyperthyroidism and ophthalmopathy. The study, taken as a whole, reports: Blood samples included most of the expanded thyroid clonotypes exceeding 0.001.

CDR1 SGHAT and CDR2 FQNNGV come from the germline V gene. The CDR3 totals 14 residues. Germline trimming cut 7 bases from V and 1 base from J; bases unmatched to any gene: 6. Diagnoses were established using clinical symptoms, serum thyroxine and TRAb, thyroid ultrasound and orbital computed tomography. First hyperthyroidism diagnosis is when the blood sample was obtained, before any ophthalmopathy symptoms. The authors obtained PBMCs from around 10 ml of fresh peripheral blood. This clonotype was found many times. No antigen is known for it. Amplification yielded TCR beta CDR3 regions, with RNA transcripts as the source. The HTBI primer set drove a first-round RT-PCR of the TCR CDR3. TCRdb itself ran the multiplex PCR reads through MiXCR, one entry per CDR3 protein. The sample includes roughly 500,000 distinct CDR3 sequences, approximately 15% seen only once; the top ten take 4.5% to 6%.

This sequence joins TRBV11-2 and TRBJ1-1; 7 bases line up with TRBD1. Sequencing used blood. This TCR derives from a woman between 25 and 40 years old with Graves' hyperthyroidism that later progressed to Graves' ophthalmopathy. CDR3: CASTKGQPNTEAFF. Here the CDR3 DNA reads TGTGCCAGCACGAAGGGACAGCCGAACACTGAAGCTTTCTTT.